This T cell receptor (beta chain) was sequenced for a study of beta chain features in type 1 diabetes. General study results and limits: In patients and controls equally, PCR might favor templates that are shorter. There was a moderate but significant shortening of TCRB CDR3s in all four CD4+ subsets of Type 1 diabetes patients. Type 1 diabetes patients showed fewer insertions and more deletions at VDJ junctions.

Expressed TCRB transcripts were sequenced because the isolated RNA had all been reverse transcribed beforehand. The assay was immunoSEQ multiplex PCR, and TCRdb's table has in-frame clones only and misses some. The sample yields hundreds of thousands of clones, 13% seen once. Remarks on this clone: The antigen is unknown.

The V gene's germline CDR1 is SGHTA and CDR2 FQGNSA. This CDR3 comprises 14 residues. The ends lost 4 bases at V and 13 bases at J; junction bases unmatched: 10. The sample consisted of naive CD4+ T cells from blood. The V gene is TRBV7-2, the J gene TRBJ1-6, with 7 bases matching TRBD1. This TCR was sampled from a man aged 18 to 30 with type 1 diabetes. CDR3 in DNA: TGTGCCAGCAGCTCCGACAGGGTAGGCGGGCCCCTCCACTTT. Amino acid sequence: CASSSDRVGGPLHF.